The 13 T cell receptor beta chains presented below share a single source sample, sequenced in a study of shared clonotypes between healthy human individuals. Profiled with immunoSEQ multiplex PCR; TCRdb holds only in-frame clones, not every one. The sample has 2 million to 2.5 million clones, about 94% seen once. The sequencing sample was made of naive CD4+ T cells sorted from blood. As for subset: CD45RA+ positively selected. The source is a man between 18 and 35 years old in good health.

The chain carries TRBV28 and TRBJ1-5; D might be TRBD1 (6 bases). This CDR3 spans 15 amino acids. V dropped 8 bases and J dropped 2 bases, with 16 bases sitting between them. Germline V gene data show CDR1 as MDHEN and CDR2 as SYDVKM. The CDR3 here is CASCVGGRGNQPQHF. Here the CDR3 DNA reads TGTGCCAGCTGCGTCGGGGGGCGGGGCAATCAGCCCCAGCATTTT.

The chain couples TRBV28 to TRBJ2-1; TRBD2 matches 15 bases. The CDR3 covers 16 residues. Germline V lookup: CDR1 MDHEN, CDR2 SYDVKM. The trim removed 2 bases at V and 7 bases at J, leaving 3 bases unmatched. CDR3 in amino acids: CASSLQGLAGGNEQFF. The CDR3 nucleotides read TGTGCCAGCAGTTTACAGGGACTAGCGGGGGGTAATGAGCAGTTCTTC.

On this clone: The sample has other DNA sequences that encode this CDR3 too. The CDR3 sequence is CASSLGGTYSYEQYF. The CDR3 nucleotides read TGCGCCAGCAGCTTGGGCGGGACTTACTCCTACGAGCAGTACTTC. V is TRBV5-1 and J is TRBJ2-7; D possibly corresponds to TRBD2 (6 bases). Trimming removed 0 bases at V and 0 bases at J, with 10 bases between. Germline CDR1 reads SGHRS; CDR2 reads YFSETQ. The CDR3 totals 15 residues.

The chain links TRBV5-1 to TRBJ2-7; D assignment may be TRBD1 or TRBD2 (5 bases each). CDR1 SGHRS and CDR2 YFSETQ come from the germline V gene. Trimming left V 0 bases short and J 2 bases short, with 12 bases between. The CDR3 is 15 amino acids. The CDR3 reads CASSLGGAQPYEQYF. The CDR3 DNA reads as TGCGCCAGCAGCTTGGGAGGGGCCCAACCCTACGAGCAGTACTTC.

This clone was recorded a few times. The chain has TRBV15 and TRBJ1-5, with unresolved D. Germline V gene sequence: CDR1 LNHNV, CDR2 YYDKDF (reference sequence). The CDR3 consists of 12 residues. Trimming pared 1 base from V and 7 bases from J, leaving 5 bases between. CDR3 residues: CATSRAEQPQHF. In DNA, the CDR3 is TGTGCCACCAGCAGAGCGGAACAGCCCCAGCATTTT.

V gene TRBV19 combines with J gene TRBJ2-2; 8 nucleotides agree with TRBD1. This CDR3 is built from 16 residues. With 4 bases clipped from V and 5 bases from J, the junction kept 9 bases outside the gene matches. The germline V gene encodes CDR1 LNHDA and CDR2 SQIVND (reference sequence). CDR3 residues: CASSTLTGGGTGELFF. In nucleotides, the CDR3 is TGTGCCAGTAGTACCCTAACAGGGGGTGGTACCGGGGAGCTGTTTTTT.

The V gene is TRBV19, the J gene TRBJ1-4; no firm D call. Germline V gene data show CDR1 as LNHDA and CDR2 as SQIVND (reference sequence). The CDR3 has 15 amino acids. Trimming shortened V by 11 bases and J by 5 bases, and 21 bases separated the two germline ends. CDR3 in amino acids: CASRERRPVNEKLFF. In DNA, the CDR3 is TGTGCCTCCAGAGAAAGACGGCCTGTCAATGAAAAACTGTTTTTT.

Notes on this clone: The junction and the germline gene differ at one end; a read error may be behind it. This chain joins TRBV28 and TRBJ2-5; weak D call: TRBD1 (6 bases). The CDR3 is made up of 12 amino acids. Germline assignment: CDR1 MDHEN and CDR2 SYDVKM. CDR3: CASSSRTGLGHF. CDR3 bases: TGTGCCAGCAGTTCCCGCACAGGGCTCGGCCACTTC.

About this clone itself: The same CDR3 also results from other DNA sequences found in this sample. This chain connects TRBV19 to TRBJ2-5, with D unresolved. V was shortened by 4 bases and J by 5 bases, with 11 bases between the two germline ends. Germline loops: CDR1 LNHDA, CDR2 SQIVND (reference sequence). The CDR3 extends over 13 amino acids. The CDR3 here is CASSKGGGETQYF. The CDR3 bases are TGTGCCAGTAGTAAGGGCGGTGGGGAGACCCAGTACTTC.

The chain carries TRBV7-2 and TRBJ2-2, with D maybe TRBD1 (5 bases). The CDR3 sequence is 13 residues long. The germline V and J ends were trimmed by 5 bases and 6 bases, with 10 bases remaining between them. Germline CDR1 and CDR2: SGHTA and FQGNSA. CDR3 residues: CASSIRVPGELFF. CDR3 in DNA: TGTGCCAGCAGCATCAGGGTCCCCGGGGAGCTGTTTTTT.

The CDR3 spells CASSEGTGSNEKLFF. The CDR3 bases are TGTGCCAGCAGTGAAGGAACAGGGAGTAATGAAAAACTGTTTTTT. This rearrangement joins TRBV6-1 to TRBJ1-4; maybe TRBD1 (6 bases). Germline CDR1 is MNHNS and CDR2 is SASEGT. This CDR3 has 15 residues. Trimming took 1 base from V and 4 from J, leaving 10 bases between them.

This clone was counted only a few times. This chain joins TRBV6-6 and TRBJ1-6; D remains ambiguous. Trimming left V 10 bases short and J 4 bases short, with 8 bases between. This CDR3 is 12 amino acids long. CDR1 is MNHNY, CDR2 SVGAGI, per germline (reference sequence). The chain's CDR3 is CATSSYNSPLHF. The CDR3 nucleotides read TGTGCCACCTCCAGTTATAATTCACCCCTCCACTTT.

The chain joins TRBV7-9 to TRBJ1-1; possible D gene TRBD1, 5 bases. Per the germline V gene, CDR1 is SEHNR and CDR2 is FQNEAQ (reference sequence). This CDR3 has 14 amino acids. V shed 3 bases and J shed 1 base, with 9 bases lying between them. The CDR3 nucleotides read TGTGCCAGCAGCTTCGGACACAGGAACACTGAAGCTTTCTTT. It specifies CASSFGHRNTEAFF.